The 27 T cell receptor beta chains presented below share a single source sample, sequenced in a study of metastatic and nonmetastatic thyroid tumors. No patient received treatment before thyroid surgery. TCRdb reprocessed the PCR reads using MiXCR. In the table there are approximately 13,000 clones, 33% of which are singletons. Sequencing used tumor tissue. All receptors come from a male donor with papillary thyroid cancer or a benign thyroid nodule (not recorded which). Some clones in this sample may be carry-over from other donors' samples.

This clone appeared a few times. This chain connects TRBV7-9 to TRBJ1-3; D is unclear. V shed 4 bases and J shed 3 bases, with 13 bases lying between them. In germline, CDR1 is SEHNR, CDR2 FQNEAQ (reference sequence). There are 15 residues in the CDR3. CDR3 nucleotide sequence: TGTGCCAGCAGCTCAGAGAACTTTAATGGAAACACCATATATTTT. Its protein product is CASSSENFNGNTIYF.

The J gene is TRBJ2-1, the V gene TRBV11-2; D call uncertain. The CDR3 spans 14 residues. V was shortened by 8 bases and J by 7 bases, with 18 bases between the two germline ends. Germline CDR1 reads SGHAT; CDR2 reads FQNNGV. The CDR3 spells CASGLVRGSNEQFF. The CDR3 nucleotides are TGTGCCAGCGGTCTGGTTCGAGGAAGTAATGAGCAGTTCTTC.

CDR3 in amino acids: CASSGPRNTEAFF. CDR3 nucleotides: TGTGCCAGCAGTGGGCCCAGAAACACTGAAGCTTTCTTT. This sequence joins TRBV25-1 and TRBJ1-1; D unclear. Between the trimmed V and J ends, which lost 4 bases and 2 bases, there was a span of 8 bases. Germline V CDR1 and CDR2: MGHDK, SYGVNS. The CDR3 contains 13 residues. Based on the CDR3 plus reference TRBV25-1 and TRBJ1-1, the full variable domain is EADIYQTPRYLVIGTGKKITLECSQTMGHDKMYWYQQDPGMELHLIHYSYGVNSTEKGDLSSESTVSRIRTEHFPLTLESARPSHTSQYLCASSGPRNTEAFFGQGTRLTVV.

V usage is TRBV7-6 and J usage is TRBJ2-2; 9 bases line up with TRBD2. The CDR3 extends over 16 amino acids. Germline CDR1 and CDR2: SGHVS and FNYEAQ. V gave up 8 bases and J gave up 6 bases; unmatched junction bases: 13. DNA for the CDR3: TGTGCCAGCTCGGGTGCGGGGGGGAGCTGGGCCGGGGAGCTGTTTTTT. This encodes CASSGAGGSWAGELFF.

The genes are TRBV20-1 and TRBJ2-1; D uncertain. V was pared by 1 base and J by 0 bases, with 10 bases between. CDR3 length: 15 amino acids. Germline values: CDR1 DFQATT, CDR2 SNEGSKA (reference sequence). CDR3 DNA sequence: TGCAGTGCTAGAGTGGTTCCGAGCTCCTACAATGAGCAGTTCTTC. Translated: CSARVVPSSYNEQFF.

There are a few counts of this clone. The chain couples TRBV6-6 to TRBJ2-7; D might be TRBD1 or TRBD2, each matching 5 bases. The germline V gene has CDR1 MNHNY and CDR2 SVGAGI (reference sequence). V lost 2 bases, J lost 2 bases, and 13 bases lay in between. The CDR3 runs 15 residues. CDR3 bases: TGTGCCAGCAGTTACCAGGGACCCGCGACCTACGAGCAGTACTTC. It specifies CASSYQGPATYEQYF.

The rearrangement links TRBV11-2 to TRBJ2-1; D may be TRBD1 (6 bases). The CDR3 has 15 residues. V was cut by 2 bases and J by 2 bases, with 10 bases left in between. Germline CDR1 and CDR2: SGHAT and FQNNGV. CDR3 in amino acids: CASSLSWDTYNEQFF. CDR3 nucleotide sequence: TGTGCCAGCAGCTTATCTTGGGACACCTACAATGAGCAGTTCTTC.

The chain joins TRBV5-1 to TRBJ1-1, with TRBD1 identical over 7 bases. The CDR3 loop spans 13 amino acids. V lost 5 bases, J lost 7 bases, and 8 bases stayed unmatched. Germline V gene lookup returns CDR1 SGHRS and CDR2 YFSETQ. CDR3: CASREGTVSEAFF. CDR3 DNA sequence: TGCGCCAGCAGGGAAGGGACAGTTAGTGAAGCTTTCTTT.

V gene TRBV28 combines with J gene TRBJ2-3; TRBD1 aligns across 9 bases. Germline V gene data show CDR1 as MDHEN and CDR2 as SYDVKM. With V trimmed by 2 bases and J by 7 bases, 10 bases remained unmatched. The length of the CDR3 is 16 residues. CDR3 coding DNA: TGTGCCAGCAGTTTAGGGGGACAGGGAGCGTCGAATACGCAGTATTTT. Amino acid sequence: CASSLGGQGASNTQYF.

The chain couples TRBV7-2 to TRBJ2-2, with a tentative D call TRBD2 (5 bases). V lost 1 base and J 1 base, leaving 7 bases between the germline ends. There are 15 residues in the CDR3. The germline V gene encodes CDR1 SGHTA and CDR2 FQGNSA. CDR3 coding DNA: TGTGCCAGCAGCTTAGGGACTTGGAACACCGGGGAGCTGTTTTTT. Translated, it gives CASSLGTWNTGELFF.

In its sample, this clone ranks as medium-sized. The V gene is TRBV5-1, the J gene TRBJ2-2; D remains unclear. Germline V lookup: CDR1 SGHRS, CDR2 YFSETQ. With 3 bases removed from V and 2 bases from J, the gap between germline ends came to 2 bases. The CDR3 runs 12 residues. The CDR3: CASSSNTGELFF. In nucleotides, the CDR3 is TGCGCCAGCAGCTCAAACACCGGGGAGCTGTTTTTT.

The chain combines TRBV2 with TRBJ2-1; the D call may be TRBD1 or TRBD2 (5 bases each). Trimming removed 6 bases from V and 0 bases from J, with 21 bases in between. Germline CDR1 and CDR2: SNHLY and FYNNEI. This CDR3 is built from 18 residues. CDR3: CASRRMTGRTFSYNEQFF. The CDR3 nucleotides are TGTGCCAGCAGGAGGATGACGGGGCGGACATTCTCCTACAATGAGCAGTTCTTC.

This clone came up a few times. V and J are TRBV6-6 and TRBJ1-1, with D hard to call. Germline CDR1 MNHNY, CDR2 SVGAGI (reference sequence). V was clipped by 0 bases and J by 8 bases, with 13 bases between them. This CDR3 is 14 amino acids long. The DNA of the CDR3 is TGTGCCAGCAGTTACTCGGCCACGACCCCGGAAGCTTTCTTT. Residues: CASSYSATTPEAFF.

The chain joins TRBV7-3 to TRBJ2-5; D remains ambiguous. Germline V gives CDR1 SGHTA, CDR2 FQGTGA. Trimming cost V 5 bases and J 3 bases, with 10 bases left between them. The CDR3 has 13 residues. CDR3: CASSLTYEETQYF. In DNA, the CDR3 is TGTGCCAGCAGCCTTACCTACGAAGAGACCCAGTACTTC.

This clone showed up just a few times. This chain connects TRBV7-2 to TRBJ2-7, with TRBD2 matching over 7 bases. The CDR3 loop spans 15 amino acids. Germline-derived CDR1 and CDR2 are SGHTA and FQGNSA. The V and J ends lost 2 bases and 3 bases, in that order; junction bases with no gene match: 7. DNA of the CDR3: TGTGCCAGCAGCTTAAAAGGGGAGCGGGACTACGAGCAGTACTTC. This encodes CASSLKGERDYEQYF.

This clone has only one observation. The J gene is TRBJ1-2, the V gene TRBV5-5; TRBD1 might be the D (5 bases). Trimming pared 1 base from V and 2 bases from J, leaving 12 bases between. CDR1 and CDR2 (germline): SGHKS, YYEKEE (reference sequence). There are 15 residues in the CDR3. The CDR3, as DNA: TGTGCCAGCAGCTTGCACAATGACAGAAACTATGGCTACACCTTC. It yields the protein CASSLHNDRNYGYTF.

CDR3 DNA: TGTGCCAGCAGACGGGACTATTTTATCAATGAGCAGTTCTTC. It specifies CASRRDYFINEQFF. The chain couples TRBV6-1 to TRBJ2-1, with 7 bases identical to TRBD2. The V and J ends lost 6 bases and 6 bases, in that order; junction bases with no gene match: 8. CDR1 is MNHNS, CDR2 SASEGT, per germline. This CDR3 contains 14 residues.

This clone occurred a few times. The CDR3 protein is CASSLKDYVGGNYEQYF. The CDR3, as DNA: TGTGCCAGCAGCTTAAAGGATTATGTCGGGGGTAACTACGAGCAGTACTTC. The chain combines TRBV11-2 with TRBJ2-7, with a tentative D call TRBD2 (6 bases). Per germline, CDR1 SGHAT and CDR2 FQNNGV. This CDR3 is 17 amino acids long. V lost 2 bases to trimming and J lost 3 bases, with 20 bases between them.

This clone is medium-sized (0.01 to 0.1%) within its sample. The rearrangement uses TRBV24-1 and TRBJ2-7; either TRBD1 or TRBD2 may supply D (6 bases each). Germline V gene lookup returns CDR1 KGHDR and CDR2 SFDVKD. Trimming cost V 2 bases and J 5 bases, with 18 bases left between them. The CDR3 has 16 amino acids. The CDR3 reads CATSDSSLGGGDEQYF. The CDR3 DNA reads TGTGCCACCAGTGATTCCTCCCTAGGGGGAGGCGACGAGCAGTACTTC.

This chain uses TRBV20-1 with TRBJ1-1, with 9 bases that match TRBD1. The CDR3 contains 12 residues. Losses at the gene ends were 6 bases for V and 7 bases for J; bases not matched to a gene: 6. The germline V gene has CDR1 DFQATT and CDR2 SNEGSKA (reference sequence). This chain's CDR3 is CSAGQGRVEAFF. The CDR3 DNA reads TGCAGTGCCGGACAGGGGCGAGTTGAAGCTTTCTTT.

Only a few counts were recorded for this clone. V usage is TRBV6-2 or TRBV6-3 and J usage is TRBJ2-3, with 9 bases that match TRBD1. Germline V CDR1 and CDR2: MNHEY, SVGEGT. J gave up 0 bases and V 5 bases, and 9 bases lay outside the gene matches. The CDR3 consists of 17 residues. CDR3 nucleotides: TGTGCCAGCAGTCGACCCCTCGGACAGGGGAGCACAGATACGCAGTATTTT. Protein sequence: CASSRPLGQGSTDTQYF.

This clone was counted a few times. The chain recombines TRBV19 with TRBJ1-2; D gene ambiguous. The V gene's germline CDR1 is LNHDA and CDR2 SQIVND (reference sequence). V gave up 1 base and J gave up 8 bases, with 17 bases separating them. The CDR3 is 15 amino acids. The CDR3 protein is CASSIGGWSLGGYTF. For the CDR3, the DNA is TGTGCCAGTAGTATAGGAGGCTGGTCCCTCGGGGGCTACACCTTC.

This clone was found a few times. The J gene is TRBJ2-7, the V gene TRBV6-6; 9 bases align to TRBD1. This CDR3 is 14 amino acids long. From germline, CDR1 is MNHNY and CDR2 SVGAGI (reference sequence). The V segment lost 2 bases and the J segment 11 bases; nucleotides outside the gene matches: 10. The CDR3 DNA sequence: TGTGCCAGCAGTTACCAGGGGGGGACAGGGAATAAGTACTTC. It translates to CASSYQGGTGNKYF.

The rearrangement joins TRBV7-8 to TRBJ1-6, with TRBD1 matching 7 bases. Germline V gives CDR1 SGHVS, CDR2 FQNEAQ. The CDR3 has 17 residues. V lost 5 bases to trimming and J lost 0 bases; unmatched junction nucleotides: 7. The DNA for the CDR3 is TGTGCCAGCAGCACAATCTCAGGGGGCTCCTATAATTCACCCCTCCACTTT. Encoded protein: CASSTISGGSYNSPLHF.

For this clone: Without the conserved terminal phenylalanine or tryptophan, this CDR3 likely stems from a read error. The gene calls are TRBV20-1 and TRBJ1-4, with 7 bases matching TRBD1. J was trimmed by 2 bases and V by 2 bases; bases with no gene match: 2. Germline V gene lookup returns CDR1 DFQATT and CDR2 SNEGSKA (reference sequence). The CDR3 is 14 amino acids. The CDR3 sequence is CSARSGGTNEKLFS. DNA for the CDR3: TGCAGTGCTAGATCAGGGGGGACTAATGAAAAACTGTTTTCT.

The chain links TRBV28 to TRBJ2-7; 9 bases map to TRBD1. Germline trimming cut 3 bases from V and 2 bases from J; bases unmatched to any gene: 8. CDR1 is MDHEN, CDR2 SYDVKM, per germline. This CDR3 contains 16 residues. The CDR3 spells CASSFSLGQGTYEQYF. Here the CDR3 DNA reads TGTGCCAGCAGTTTTTCTTTGGGACAGGGTACCTACGAGCAGTACTTC.

This clone has ten or more counts. The chain recombines TRBV3-1 with TRBJ2-1; TRBD2 agrees at 8 bases. V was clipped by 4 bases and J by 8 bases; unmatched bases: 13. The CDR3 spans 16 residues. Germline CDR1 LGHDT, CDR2 YNNKEL (reference sequence). The CDR3 is CASSLSAGGRQYEQFF. The CDR3 nucleotides are TGTGCCAGCAGCCTAAGCGCGGGAGGCCGGCAATATGAGCAGTTCTTC.